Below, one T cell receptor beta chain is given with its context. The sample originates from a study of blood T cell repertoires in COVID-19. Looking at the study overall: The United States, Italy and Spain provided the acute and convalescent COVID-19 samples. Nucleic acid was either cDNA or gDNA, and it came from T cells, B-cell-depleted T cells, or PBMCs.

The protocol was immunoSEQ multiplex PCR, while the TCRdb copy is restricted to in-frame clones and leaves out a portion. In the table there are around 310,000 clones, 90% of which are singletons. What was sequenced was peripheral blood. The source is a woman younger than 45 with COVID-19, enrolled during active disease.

Written as DNA, the CDR3 is TGTGCCAGCTCACCGTCCCGGGACATCTACGAGCAGTACTTC. It specifies CASSPSRDIYEQYF. This chain uses TRBV18 with TRBJ2-7; tentative D call: TRBD1 (6 bases). The CDR3 length is 14 residues. V lost 3 bases and J lost 3, with 12 bases in between. Germline CDR1 and CDR2: KGHSH and LQKENI.